This TCR beta chain was obtained from a study of cytomegalovirus exposure and HLA in healthy donors. Study-level findings and limits: Whilst most TCR sequences proved rare, a subset of public TCRs occurred across many donors.

Primers: 60 Vbeta forward and 13 Jbeta reverse. Generated by immunoSEQ multiplex PCR, the TCRdb table keeps only in-frame clones and is missing some. The data show some 160,000 clones, approximately 81% seen once. Points on this clone: What it recognizes is unknown.

This CDR3 has 13 residues. Per the germline V gene, CDR1 is SGHTA and CDR2 is FQGTGA. V shed 4 bases and J shed 5 bases, with 11 bases lying between them. J is TRBJ1-1 and V is TRBV7-3; D call uncertain. The sequenced sample was PBMCs. The TCR originated in a man aged 30 to 45 in good health and CMV-seropositive. The CDR3 sequence is CASSSSAGTEAFF. The CDR3 bases are TGTGCCAGCAGCTCCAGCGCGGGAACTGAAGCTTTCTTT.